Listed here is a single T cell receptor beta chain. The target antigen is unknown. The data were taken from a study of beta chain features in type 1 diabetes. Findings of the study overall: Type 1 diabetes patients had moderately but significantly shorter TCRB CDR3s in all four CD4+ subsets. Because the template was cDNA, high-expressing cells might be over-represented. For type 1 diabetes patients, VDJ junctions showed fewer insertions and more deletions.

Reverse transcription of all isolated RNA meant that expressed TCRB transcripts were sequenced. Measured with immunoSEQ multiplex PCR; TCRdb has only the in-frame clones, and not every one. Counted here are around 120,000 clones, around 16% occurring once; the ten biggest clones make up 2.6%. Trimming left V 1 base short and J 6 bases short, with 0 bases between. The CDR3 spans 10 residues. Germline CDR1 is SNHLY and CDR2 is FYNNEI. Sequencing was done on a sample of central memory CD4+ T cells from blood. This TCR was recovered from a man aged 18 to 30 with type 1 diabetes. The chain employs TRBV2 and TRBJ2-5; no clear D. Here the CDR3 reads CASSEETQYF. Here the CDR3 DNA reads TGTGCCAGCAGTGAAGAGACCCAGTACTTC.